Included here is one TCR beta chain sequence, with context. CDR1 is SGHNT and CDR2 is YYREEE in the germline V gene (reference sequence). This CDR3 contains 15 residues. V was clipped by 4 bases and J by 6 bases, with 19 bases between them. The data belong to a study of blood T cell repertoires in COVID-19. Study information: Sample material is recorded as cDNA or gDNA derived from T cells, B-cell-depleted T cells, or PBMCs.

Profiling relied on immunoSEQ multiplex PCR, and the TCRdb table lists in-frame clones only, not all of them. The table shows about 230,000 clones, with 86% occurring only once. Sample: PBMCs or T cells enriched from blood (not recorded which). This clonotype originated in a man aged 18 to 29 who had recovered from COVID-19. The chain joins TRBV5-4 to TRBJ1-2, with TRBD1 as a possible D gene (5 bases). This CDR3 reads CASSPPSGVSDGYTF. The CDR3 DNA sequence: TGTGCCAGCAGCCCACCCTCGGGGGTATCGGATGGCTACACCTTC.